Described below is a single TCR beta chain sequence and its context. Its antigen is still unknown. TEMRA cells underwent FACS enrichment and CD8+ and CD4+ T cells underwent negative isolation. This sample was included in a study of CD8 T cells in Susac syndrome. An input of about 0.5 to 1 ug of RNA was subjected to reverse transcription using random hexamers. From the immunoSEQ multiplex PCR reads, TCRdb called clonotypes with MiXCR, one entry per CDR3 protein. The repertoire includes 150,000 to 200,000 distinct CDR3 sequences, around 93% of them detected once, and more than 0.13% sits in the top ten. This CDR3 is 16 amino acids long. Looked up from germline, CDR1 is GTSNPN and CDR2 is SVGIG (reference sequence). The trim removed 1 base at V and 3 bases at J, leaving 9 bases unmatched. Study findings and constraints: Only a relatively small number of individuals were included in the TCR sequencing and HLA analysis.

The chain is built from TRBV30 and TRBJ1-5; TRBD1 matches at 7 bases. Sequenced: CD4+ T cells from PBMCs. This clonotype originated in a human donor in good health. CDR3 amino acids: CAWSEGGEMVNQPQHF. In DNA, the CDR3 is TGTGCCTGGAGTGAAGGGGGCGAAATGGTCAATCAGCCCCAGCATTTT. The full variable domain, in which reference TRBV30 and TRBJ1-5 provide the parts outside the CDR3, is SQTIHQWPATLVQPVGSPLSLECTVEGTSNPNLYWYRQAAGRGLQLLFYSVGIGQISSEVPQNLSASRPQDRQFILSSKKLLLSDSGFYLCAWSEGGEMVNQPQHFGDGTRLSIL.